The rows below give T cell receptor beta chains drawn from one sample of a study of blood T cells in healthy people across ages. TCRdb re-called the 5' RACE reads through MiXCR, storing one row per CDR3 protein. Of more than 700,000 distinct CDR3 sequences listed, about 42% are singletons. The sequencing sample was made of blood. These receptor sequences come from a man older than 75 in good health. Each CDR3 is given with its conserved first and last residue. A D gene is named only where the DNA matches it firmly. Not every row has a clone size; where given, it reads once, few, many or a size class.

CDR3 DNA: TGTGCCAGCAAAGCTAGCGGACCTACCACAGATACGCAGTATTTT
CDR3 protein: CASKASGPTTDTQYF
CDR3 length: 15
V gene: TRBV12-3/TRBV12-4
D gene: TRBD2
J gene: TRBJ2-3
clone size: NA

CDR3 DNA: TGCAGCGTTGAGATTGAGGGGGAAACTGAAGCTTTCTTT
CDR3 protein: CSVEIEGETEAFF
CDR3 length: 13
V gene: TRBV29-1
D gene: NA
J gene: TRBJ1-1
clone size: NA

CDR3 DNA: TGCAGCGTTGTAAGCTGGGGGGTCACCGGGGAGCTGTTTTTT
CDR3 protein: CSVVSWGVTGELFF
CDR3 length: 14
V gene: TRBV29-1
D gene: NA
J gene: TRBJ2-2
clone size: NA

CDR3 DNA: TGTGCCAGCAGCTTAGTTTCTCTGAACACTGAAGCTTTCTTT
CDR3 protein: CASSLVSLNTEAFF
CDR3 length: 14
V gene: TRBV11-2
D gene: NA
J gene: TRBJ1-1
clone size: few

CDR3 DNA: TGTGCCAGCAGCCAACTCGAGACCCAGTTCTTC
CDR3 protein: CASSQLETQFF
CDR3 length: 11
V gene: TRBV3-1
D gene: NA
J gene: TRBJ2-1
clone size: NA

CDR3 DNA: TGCAGTGCTAGAAGGGACAGAAGCACAGATACGCAGTATTTT
CDR3 protein: CSARRDRSTDTQYF
CDR3 length: 14
V gene: TRBV20-1
D gene: TRBD1
J gene: TRBJ2-3
clone size: NA

CDR3 DNA: TGTGCCAGCAGCCCCGGGACAGTCTTGACGGAACTGTTTTTT
CDR3 protein: CASSPGTVLTELFF
CDR3 length: 14
V gene: TRBV7-2
D gene: TRBD1
J gene: TRBJ1-4
clone size: once

CDR3 DNA: TGTGCCAGCAGTTATGCGACAGGGGCGGCAGATACGCAGTATTTT
CDR3 protein: CASSYATGAADTQYF
CDR3 length: 15
V gene: TRBV12-3/TRBV12-4
D gene: TRBD1
J gene: TRBJ2-3
clone size: NA

CDR3 DNA: TGTGCCAGCAGTAGGGGGGTGCGGAACACTGAAGCTTTCTTT
CDR3 protein: CASSRGVRNTEAFF
CDR3 length: 14
V gene: TRBV25-1
D gene: NA
J gene: TRBJ1-1
clone size: few

CDR3 DNA: TGTGCCTTTGACAGGGGCGGCTACACCTTC
CDR3 protein: CAFDRGGYTF
CDR3 length: 10
V gene: TRBV30
D gene: TRBD1
J gene: TRBJ1-2
clone size: few

CDR3 DNA: TGTGCCAGCAGCCTAGTCGGCAGTGGGAACAATCAGCCCCAGCATTTT
CDR3 protein: CASSLVGSGNNQPQHF
CDR3 length: 16
V gene: TRBV7-2
D gene: NA
J gene: TRBJ1-5
clone size: few

CDR3 DNA: TGTGCCAGCAGTCTTGTCGGGGGAAGTAGAGAGACCCAGTACTTC
CDR3 protein: CASSLVGGSRETQYF
CDR3 length: 15
V gene: TRBV28
D gene: NA
J gene: TRBJ2-5
clone size: NA

CDR3 DNA: TGTGCCAGCATTGGCAGGGCTGGGGCCAACGTCCTGACTTTC
CDR3 protein: CASIGRAGANVLTF
CDR3 length: 14
V gene: TRBV6-5
D gene: NA
J gene: TRBJ2-6
clone size: NA

CDR3 DNA: TGTGCCAGCAGCTTACCGGGTCGCTACGAGCAGTACTTC
CDR3 protein: CASSLPGRYEQYF
CDR3 length: 13
V gene: TRBV7-2
D gene: NA
J gene: TRBJ2-7
clone size: few

CDR3 DNA: TGTGCCAGCACCTCAGGGAGAGGCAATCAGCCCCAGCATTTT
CDR3 protein: CASTSGRGNQPQHF
CDR3 length: 14
V gene: TRBV12-3/TRBV12-4
D gene: NA
J gene: TRBJ1-5
clone size: many

CDR3 DNA: TGTGCCAGCAGTCTCACCCGGGCAGAGACCCAGTACTTC
CDR3 protein: CASSLTRAETQYF
CDR3 length: 13
V gene: TRBV7-2
D gene: NA
J gene: TRBJ2-5
clone size: NA

CDR3 DNA: TGCAGTGCCCCCGTCGGGGGAATCAAAAACATTCAGTACTTC
CDR3 protein: CSAPVGGIKNIQYF
CDR3 length: 14
V gene: TRBV20-1
D gene: NA
J gene: TRBJ2-4
clone size: few

CDR3 DNA: TGTGCCAGCAATCGCGGGACGGAAGAGACCCAGTACTTC
CDR3 protein: CASNRGTEETQYF
CDR3 length: 13
V gene: TRBV2
D gene: NA
J gene: TRBJ2-5
clone size: NA

CDR3 DNA: TGTGCCACCAGCAAAGATAATGGGGTTTCCTACGAGCAGTACTTC
CDR3 protein: CATSKDNGVSYEQYF
CDR3 length: 15
V gene: TRBV15
D gene: NA
J gene: TRBJ2-7
clone size: NA

CDR3 DNA: TGCAGCGTTGAATTGGGGCCGGAATTCGAGCAGTACTTC
CDR3 protein: CSVELGPEFEQYF
CDR3 length: 13
V gene: TRBV29-1
D gene: NA
J gene: TRBJ2-7
clone size: NA

CDR3 DNA: TGCAGTGCTACCGCGGGTCGGGGGACTTCAACTAATGAAAAACTGTTTTTT
CDR3 protein: CSATAGRGTSTNEKLFF
CDR3 length: 17
V gene: TRBV20-1
D gene: NA
J gene: TRBJ1-4
clone size: NA

CDR3 DNA: TGTGCCAGCAGCCAAGTTCTGAGAGGAGGCCAAGAGACCCAGTACTTC
CDR3 protein: CASSQVLRGGQETQYF
CDR3 length: 16
V gene: TRBV3-1
D gene: NA
J gene: TRBJ2-5
clone size: NA

CDR3 DNA: TGTGCCAGCAGTTTAGGAGGGGACTATCAAGAGACCCAGTACTTC
CDR3 protein: CASSLGGDYQETQYF
CDR3 length: 15
V gene: TRBV12-3/TRBV12-4
D gene: TRBD2
J gene: TRBJ2-5
clone size: NA

CDR3 DNA: TGCAGTGCTAGAGGACAGGGGTACAGCGAGCAGTACTTC
CDR3 protein: CSARGQGYSEQYF
CDR3 length: 13
V gene: TRBV20-1
D gene: TRBD1
J gene: TRBJ2-7
clone size: few

CDR3 DNA: TGTGCCAGCAGCGCGGGGACTAGAGGCAATGAGCAGTTCTTC
CDR3 protein: CASSAGTRGNEQFF
CDR3 length: 14
V gene: TRBV9
D gene: TRBD2
J gene: TRBJ2-1
clone size: NA

CDR3 DNA: TGTGCCTGGGGACGGGACAGGGGAGGGAATGAGCAGTTCTTC
CDR3 protein: CAWGRDRGGNEQFF
CDR3 length: 14
V gene: TRBV30
D gene: TRBD1
J gene: TRBJ2-1
clone size: NA

CDR3 DNA: TGTGCCAGCAGCCGACTTCCCGTAGGGACAGGTACCTTTGAGCAGTACTTC
CDR3 protein: CASSRLPVGTGTFEQYF
CDR3 length: 17
V gene: TRBV14
D gene: TRBD1
J gene: TRBJ2-7
clone size: NA

CDR3 DNA: TGCAGTGCTAGTAGGGGCTCGATGGACTATGGCTACACCTTC
CDR3 protein: CSASRGSMDYGYTF
CDR3 length: 14
V gene: TRBV20-1
D gene: NA
J gene: TRBJ1-2
clone size: few

CDR3 DNA: TGCGCCAGCAGCTTAGTACTAGCGGGTCGCACAGATACGCAGTATTTT
CDR3 protein: CASSLVLAGRTDTQYF
CDR3 length: 16
V gene: TRBV5-1
D gene: TRBD2
J gene: TRBJ2-3
clone size: few